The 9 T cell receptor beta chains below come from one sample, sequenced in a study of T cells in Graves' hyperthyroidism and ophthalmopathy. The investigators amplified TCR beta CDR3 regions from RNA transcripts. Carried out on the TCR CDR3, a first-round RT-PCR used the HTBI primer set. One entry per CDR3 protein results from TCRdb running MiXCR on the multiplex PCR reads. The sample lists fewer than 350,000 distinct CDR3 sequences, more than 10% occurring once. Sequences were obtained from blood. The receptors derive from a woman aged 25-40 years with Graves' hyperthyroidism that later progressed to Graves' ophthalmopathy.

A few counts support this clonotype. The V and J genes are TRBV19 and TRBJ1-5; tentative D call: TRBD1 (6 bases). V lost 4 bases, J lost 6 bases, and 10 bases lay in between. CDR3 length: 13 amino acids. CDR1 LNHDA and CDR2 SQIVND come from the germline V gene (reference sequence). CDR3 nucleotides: TGTGCCAGTAGTAGTAACAGGGCTCAGCCCCAGCATTTT. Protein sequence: CASSSNRAQPQHF.

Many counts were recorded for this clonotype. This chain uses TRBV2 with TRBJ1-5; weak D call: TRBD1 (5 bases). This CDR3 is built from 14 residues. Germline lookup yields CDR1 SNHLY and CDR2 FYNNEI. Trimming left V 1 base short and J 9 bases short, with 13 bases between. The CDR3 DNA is TGTGCCAGCAGTGAAGAAGCAGGGCCCCGGCCCCAGCATTTT. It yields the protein CASSEEAGPRPQHF.

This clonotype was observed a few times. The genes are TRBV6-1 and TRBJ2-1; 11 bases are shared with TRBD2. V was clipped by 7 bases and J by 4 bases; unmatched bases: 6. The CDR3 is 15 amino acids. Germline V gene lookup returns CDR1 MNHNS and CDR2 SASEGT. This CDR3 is CASTSLAGGYNEQFF. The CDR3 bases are TGTGCCAGCACAAGCTTAGCGGGAGGGTACAATGAGCAGTTCTTC.

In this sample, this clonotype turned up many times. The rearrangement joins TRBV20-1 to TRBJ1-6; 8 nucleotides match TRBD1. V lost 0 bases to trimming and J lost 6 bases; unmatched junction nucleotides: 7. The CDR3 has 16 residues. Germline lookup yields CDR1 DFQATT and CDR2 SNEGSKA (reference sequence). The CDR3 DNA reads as TGCAGTGCTAGAGACGGGACAGGCGCCATTAATTCACCCCTCCACTTT. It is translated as CSARDGTGAINSPLHF.

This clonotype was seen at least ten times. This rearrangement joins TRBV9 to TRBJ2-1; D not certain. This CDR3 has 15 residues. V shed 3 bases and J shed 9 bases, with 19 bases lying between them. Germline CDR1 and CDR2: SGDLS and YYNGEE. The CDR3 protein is CASSANQLTASEQFF. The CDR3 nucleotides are TGTGCCAGCAGCGCGAACCAACTGACGGCCAGTGAGCAGTTCTTC.

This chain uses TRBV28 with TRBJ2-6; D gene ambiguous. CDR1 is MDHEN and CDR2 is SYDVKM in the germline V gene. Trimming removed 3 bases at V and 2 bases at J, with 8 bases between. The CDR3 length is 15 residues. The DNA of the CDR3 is TGTGCCAGCAGTTTTCGGCAACCTGGGGCCAACGTCCTGACTTTC. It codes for CASSFRQPGANVLTF.

CDR3 loop: CASGLPGLGENGRDEQYF. The DNA for the CDR3 is TGCGCCAGCGGTCTACCGGGACTAGGAGAAAACGGTCGGGACGAGCAGTACTTC. The chain combines TRBV4-1 with TRBJ2-7; 8 bases line up with TRBD2. This CDR3 region has 18 residues. With V trimmed by 8 bases and J by 5 bases, 23 bases remained unmatched. Germline V gene data show CDR1 as MGHRA and CDR2 as YSYEKL.

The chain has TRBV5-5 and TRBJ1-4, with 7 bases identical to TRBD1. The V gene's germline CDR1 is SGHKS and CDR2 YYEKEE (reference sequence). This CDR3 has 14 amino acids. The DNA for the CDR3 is TGTGCTGGCGGCAGGGGGTCAACTAATGAAAAACTGTTTTTT. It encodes CAGGRGSTNEKLFF.

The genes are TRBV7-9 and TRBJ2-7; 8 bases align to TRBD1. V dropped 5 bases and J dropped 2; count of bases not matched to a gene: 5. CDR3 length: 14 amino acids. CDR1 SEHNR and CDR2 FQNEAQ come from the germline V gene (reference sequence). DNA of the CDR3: TGTGCCAGCAGCCATACGGGACAGGCCTACGAGCAGTACTTC. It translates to CASSHTGQAYEQYF. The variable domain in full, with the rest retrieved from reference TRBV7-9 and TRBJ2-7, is DTGVSQNPRHKITKRGQNVTFRCDPISEHNRLYWYRQTLGQGPEFLTYFQNEAQLEKSRLLSDRFSAERPKGSFSTLEIQRTEQGDSAMYLCASSHTGQAYEQYFGPGTRLTVT.